These 17 T cell receptor beta chains came from one sample sequenced in a study of cytomegalovirus exposure and HLA in healthy donors. Primers for the PCR totalled 60 Vbeta and 13 Jbeta. Assay used: immunoSEQ multiplex PCR; TCRdb lists only in-frame clones, some missing. The sample has around 130,000 clones, about 76% seen once. The sequenced sample consisted of PBMCs. These receptors all stem from a man between 18 and 35 years old in good health and CMV-seronegative.

V and J are TRBV6-6 and TRBJ1-1; 8 bases align to TRBD1. With V trimmed by 8 bases and J by 9 bases, 14 bases remained unmatched. Germline V lookup: CDR1 MNHNY, CDR2 SVGAGI (reference sequence). The CDR3 consists of 14 residues. The CDR3 reads CASQDSGGVNQAFF. The CDR3, as DNA: TGTGCCAGCCAAGACTCAGGGGGCGTCAACCAAGCTTTCTTT.

The rearrangement uses TRBV6-6 and TRBJ1-2; D remains unclear. Germline loops: CDR1 MNHNY, CDR2 SVGAGI (reference sequence). The CDR3 runs to 15 residues. The V end lost 0 bases, the J end lost 4 bases, and 12 bases lay between the germline ends. The CDR3 reads CASSYSKGGLYGYTF. The CDR3 DNA sequence: TGTGCCAGCAGTTACTCGAAAGGAGGACTCTATGGCTACACCTTC.

This chain joins TRBV13 and TRBJ1-1; 8 bases line up with TRBD1. After removal of 3 bases from V and 6 bases from J, the junction contained 6 bases not matched to a gene. The CDR3 spans 14 residues. CDR1 is PRHDT and CDR2 is FYEKMQ in the germline V gene (reference sequence). DNA for the CDR3: TGTGCCAGCAGCTTGACAGGGGATCTCTCTGAAGCTTTCTTT. It specifies CASSLTGDLSEAFF.

The chain has TRBV6-4 and TRBJ2-1, with 7 bases fitting TRBD2. The J segment lost 5 bases and the V segment lost 0 bases, leaving 4 bases of the junction unmatched. There are 15 residues in the CDR3. Germline CDR1 is MRHNA and CDR2 is SNTAGT. This chain's CDR3 is CASSDSSGPNNEQFF. In nucleotides, the CDR3 is TGTGCCAGCAGTGACTCTAGCGGGCCGAACAATGAGCAGTTCTTC.

The chain carries TRBV5-6 and TRBJ1-1; no clear D. Trimming removed 5 bases from V and 5 bases from J, with 10 bases in between. The CDR3 consists of 12 residues. Germline V gene lookup returns CDR1 SGHDT and CDR2 YYEEEE. CDR3 loop: CASRWAGTEAFF. The DNA for the CDR3 is TGTGCCAGCAGATGGGCTGGAACTGAAGCTTTCTTT.

The rearrangement joins TRBV5-4 to TRBJ2-1; TRBD1 agrees at 7 bases. This CDR3 has 15 amino acids. Germline CDR1 and CDR2: SGHNT and YYREEE (reference sequence). The trim removed 5 bases at V and 4 bases at J, leaving 9 bases unmatched. The DNA for the CDR3 is TGTGCCAGCAGTAGGGAGCAGGGGGAGTACAATGAGCAGTTCTTC. Protein: CASSREQGEYNEQFF.

The chain carries TRBV9 and TRBJ2-7, with 7 bases fitting TRBD1. The CDR3 has 15 amino acids. Germline-derived CDR1 and CDR2 are SGDLS and YYNGEE. V lost 2 bases and J lost 4; bases outside the gene matches: 9. In DNA form, the CDR3 reads TGTGCCAGCAGCGTGATGACAGGGACGGGATACGAGCAGTACTTC. Its protein product is CASSVMTGTGYEQYF.

This clone was observed a single time. The V call is TRBV4-3, the J call TRBJ1-3; weak D call: TRBD1 (6 bases). Looked up from germline, CDR1 is LGHNA and CDR2 is YSLEER. The CDR3 has 19 amino acids. Between the trimmed V and J ends, which lost 4 bases and 4 bases, there was a span of 26 bases. The DNA for the CDR3 is TGCGCCAGCAGCCGACAAAAGGGGGACCTTACTCCTCCAGGAAACACCATATATTTT. Its protein is CASSRQKGDLTPPGNTIYF.

The V call is TRBV2, the J call TRBJ1-5; the D is unclear. Germline CDR1 and CDR2: SNHLY and FYNNEI. V lost 6 bases and J 1 base, leaving 7 bases between the germline ends. The CDR3 spans 13 residues. DNA of the CDR3: TGTGCCAGCAGATCCGTGAGCAATCAGCCCCAGCATTTT. Translation gives CASRSVSNQPQHF.

This chain connects TRBV5-1 to TRBJ2-3, with D uncertain. CDR3 size: 13 residues. The V end was cut by 4 bases, the J end by 0 bases, with 6 bases between. CDR1 is SGHRS and CDR2 is YFSETQ in the germline V gene. DNA for the CDR3: TGCGCCAGCAGCCCGGTAAGCACAGATACGCAGTATTTT. As protein: CASSPVSTDTQYF.

This chain uses TRBV5-5 with TRBJ1-2, with D maybe TRBD1 (6 bases). The CDR3 is made up of 13 amino acids. The germline gives CDR1 SGHKS, CDR2 YYEKEE (reference sequence). V lost 3 bases and J 6 bases, leaving 12 bases between the germline ends. CDR3 residues: CASSYPGVNGYTF. In DNA, the CDR3 is TGTGCCAGCAGCTATCCAGGGGTTAATGGCTACACCTTC.

This chain joins TRBV9 and TRBJ1-1; 9 bases align to TRBD1. This CDR3 contains 15 residues. The V gene end was trimmed by 4 bases and the J gene end by 6 bases; junction bases not matched to a gene: 10. Germline V gene data show CDR1 as SGDLS and CDR2 as YYNGEE. CDR3 residues: CASSPTQGALAEAFF. In DNA form, the CDR3 reads TGTGCCAGCAGCCCCACACAGGGGGCATTGGCTGAAGCTTTCTTT. Filled out from reference TRBV9 and TRBJ1-1, the complete variable domain reads DSGVTQTPKHLITATGQRVTLRCSPRSGDLSVYWYQQSLDQGLQFLIQYYNGEERAKGNILERFSAQQFPDLHSELNLSSLELGDSALYFCASSPTQGALAEAFFGQGTRLTVV.

The chain carries TRBV5-6 and TRBJ1-2, with TRBD1 as a possible D gene (5 bases). This CDR3 comprises 18 residues. V shed 2 bases and J shed 2 bases, with 22 bases lying between them. The germline CDR1 and CDR2 sequences are SGHDT and YYEEEE. The CDR3, as DNA: TGTGCCAGCAGCTTTCCAGGGCCCTCATCAAGTCGGAACTATGGCTACACCTTC. Translating it yields CASSFPGPSSSRNYGYTF.

With regard to this clone: Other DNA sequences in the same sample also yield this CDR3. V and J are TRBV30 and TRBJ1-6; D ambiguous. There are 11 residues in the CDR3. Germline V gene lookup returns CDR1 GTSNPN and CDR2 SVGIG (reference sequence). The V end was cut by 0 bases, the J end by 11 bases, with 5 bases between. The CDR3 protein is CAWSVSAPLHF. For the CDR3, the DNA is TGTGCCTGGAGTGTTTCCGCACCCCTCCACTTT.

V is TRBV4-3 and J is TRBJ2-2; 8 nucleotides match TRBD2. With 1 base clipped from V and 7 bases from J, the junction kept 17 bases outside the gene matches. This CDR3 comprises 19 residues. The germline V gene has CDR1 LGHNA and CDR2 YSLEER. As DNA, the CDR3 is TGCGCCAGCAGCCAAGTAGTATTCAAGGCGGGGGGAGCCTTCGGGGAGCTGTTTTTT. Amino acid sequence: CASSQVVFKAGGAFGELFF.

CDR3 region: CASSFLTGEGTEAFF. CDR3 in DNA: TGTGCCAGCAGTTTCCTGACAGGGGAGGGCACTGAAGCTTTCTTT. This sequence joins TRBV6-5 and TRBJ1-1, with 8 bases aligning to TRBD1. The CDR3 is made up of 15 amino acids. Germline CDR1 reads MNHEY; CDR2 reads SVGAGI. Unmatched junction bases numbered 8, after V lost 4 bases and J lost 4 bases.

Here the CDR3 DNA reads TGTGCCTGGATGAGCGGGGGCTACACCTTC. It translates to CAWMSGGYTF. J is TRBJ1-2 and V is TRBV30, with D unresolved. CDR1 and CDR2 from the germline V gene are GTSNPN and SVGIG (reference sequence). V was trimmed by 4 bases and J by 8 bases, leaving 8 bases between them. The CDR3 totals 10 residues.